A single sample is the source of the 20 T cell receptor beta chains below, sequenced in a study of shared clonotypes between healthy human individuals. Profiling relied on immunoSEQ multiplex PCR, and the TCRdb table lists in-frame clones only, not all of them. The table has more than 2 million clones, about 95% seen once. Sample: naive CD4+ T cells sorted from blood. The subset was: CD45RA+ positively selected. These receptors originate from a man aged 18 to 30 in good health.

This CDR3 reads CASTPFEGSGELFF. CDR3 DNA: TGTGCCAGCACCCCCTTTGAGGGGTCCGGGGAGCTGTTTTTT. This chain uses TRBV7-9 with TRBJ2-2; D may match TRBD1 or TRBD2 (5 bases each). The CDR3 totals 14 residues. Per the germline V gene, CDR1 is SEHNR and CDR2 is FQNEAQ (reference sequence). The V and J ends lost 7 bases and 6 bases respectively, with 15 bases between them.

The chain couples TRBV5-1 to TRBJ2-7, with unresolved D. There are 15 residues in the CDR3. Germline V gene lookup returns CDR1 SGHRS and CDR2 YFSETQ. The V and J ends lost 4 bases and 3 bases respectively, with 17 bases between them. CDR3 protein: CASSPTSPKFYEQYF. The DNA of the CDR3 is TGCGCCAGCAGCCCAACGAGTCCCAAATTCTACGAGCAGTACTTC. Full variable domain (remainder filled in from reference TRBV5-1 and TRBJ2-7): KAGVTQTPRYLIKTRGQQVTLSCSPISGHRSVSWYQQTPGQGLQFLFEYFSETQRNKGNFPGRFSGRQFSNSRSEMNVSTLELGDSALYLCASSPTSPKFYEQYFGPGTRLTVT.

The chain uses TRBV6-5 and TRBJ2-7, with 11 bases fitting TRBD2. The ends lost 5 bases at V and 4 bases at J; junction bases unmatched: 4. This CDR3 has 14 amino acids. Germline CDR1 is MNHEY and CDR2 is SVGAGI. This CDR3 is CASSGTSGQYEQYF. The CDR3 nucleotides are TGTGCCAGCAGTGGGACTAGCGGACAATACGAGCAGTACTTC.

V is TRBV12-1 and J is TRBJ1-5. TRBV12-1 is listed as a pseudogene. The CDR3 sequence is 13 residues long. CDR3 nucleotide sequence: TGTGCCCCACTGCGGTTGAGCAATCAGCCCCAGCATTTT. Protein: CAPLRLSNQPQHF.

The chain employs TRBV11-2 and TRBJ2-1; D may be TRBD1 (6 bases). Between the trimmed V and J ends, which lost 2 bases and 5 bases, there was a span of 13 bases. The CDR3 length is 15 residues. Germline lookup yields CDR1 SGHAT and CDR2 FQNNGV. CDR3 sequence: CASSLTGRWDNEQFF. CDR3 sequence (DNA): TGTGCCAGCAGCTTAACAGGGCGTTGGGACAATGAGCAGTTCTTC.

Concerning this clone itself: The identical CDR3 is also encoded by other nucleotide sequences in the sample. The chain uses TRBV27 and TRBJ1-3, with D maybe TRBD1 (5 bases). V lost 2 bases, J lost 1 base, and 6 bases lay in between. Per germline, CDR1 MNHEY and CDR2 SMNVEV (reference sequence). The CDR3 loop spans 14 amino acids. The chain's CDR3 is CASSLQGSGNTIYF. The CDR3 DNA reads as TGTGCCAGCAGTTTACAGGGTTCTGGAAACACCATATATTTT.

As to this clone: This may be a read error: a much more frequent sequence differs by one nucleotide. The genes are TRBV29-1 and TRBJ2-7; D might be TRBD1 (6 bases). CDR3 length: 12 amino acids. V shed 4 bases and J shed 6 bases, with 13 bases lying between them. Per germline, CDR1 SQVTM and CDR2 ANQGSEA. The CDR3 DNA sequence: TGCAGCGTTGCGCAGGGGAGTCTCGAGCAGTACTTC. Translation gives CSVAQGSLEQYF.

This clone was recorded only once. The same CDR3 also results from other DNA sequences found in this sample. This chain joins TRBV9 and TRBJ2-5; D may be TRBD2 (6 bases). The germline V and J ends were trimmed by 3 bases and 5 bases, with 8 bases remaining between them. CDR3 size: 12 residues. CDR1 and CDR2 (germline): SGDLS, YYNGEE. CDR3 in DNA: TGTGCCAGCAGCGCCGGAGGGGAGACCCAGTACTTC. It codes for CASSAGGETQYF.

With regard to this clone: The same CDR3 is also encoded by other DNA sequences in this sample. The chain has TRBV28 and TRBJ2-7; D perhaps matches TRBD2 (6 bases). This CDR3 comprises 13 residues. Germline loops: CDR1 MDHEN, CDR2 SYDVKM. Trimming pared 7 bases from V and 4 bases from J, leaving 14 bases between. CDR3 in DNA: TGTGCCAGCACCTCTGGAGGGAGGTACGAGCAGTACTTC. Protein: CASTSGGRYEQYF.

The chain is built from TRBV9 and TRBJ1-5; no clear D. The germline gives CDR1 SGDLS, CDR2 YYNGEE. This CDR3 is built from 17 residues. The germline V and J ends were trimmed by 0 bases and 5 bases, with 18 bases remaining between them. Here the CDR3 reads CASSVAFIPLVDQPQHF. DNA of the CDR3: TGTGCCAGCAGCGTAGCTTTCATCCCTTTGGTGGATCAGCCCCAGCATTTT.

V gene TRBV29-1 combines with J gene TRBJ1-5; 9 bases map to TRBD1. With V trimmed by 4 bases and J by 0 bases, 7 bases remained unmatched. The length of the CDR3 is 16 residues. CDR1 and CDR2 from the germline V gene are SQVTM and ANQGSEA. The CDR3 DNA sequence: TGCAGCGTTGGACAGGGGGGAATAAGTAGCAATCAGCCCCAGCATTTT. Translating gives CSVGQGGISSNQPQHF.

This clone is a singleton in its sample. The J gene is TRBJ2-3, the V gene TRBV15; D is undetermined. The germline V gene has CDR1 LNHNV and CDR2 YYDKDF (reference sequence). The V gene lost 0 bases and the J gene lost 0 bases, with 10 bases spanning the gap. The CDR3 covers 16 residues. The CDR3 region has the DNA TGTGCCACCAGCAGAGATCCCACAGTCAGCACAGATACGCAGTATTTT. It specifies CATSRDPTVSTDTQYF. Looking up the rest from reference TRBV15 and TRBJ2-3 gives the full variable domain: DAMVIQNPRYQVTQFGKPVTLSCSQTLNHNVMYWYQQKSSQAPKLLFHYYDKDFNNEADTPDNFQSRRPNTSFCFLDIRSPGLGDTAMYLCATSRDPTVSTDTQYFGPGTRLTVL.

This chain's CDR3 is CASSLTGESGTEAFF. The DNA of the CDR3 is TGTGCCAGCAGCCTGACAGGGGAATCGGGCACTGAAGCTTTCTTT. The chain carries TRBV5-4 and TRBJ1-1, with 8 bases lining up with TRBD1. Germline CDR1 and CDR2: SGHNT and YYREEE (reference sequence). V gave up 4 bases and J gave up 4 bases; unmatched junction bases: 9. The length of the CDR3 is 15 residues.

The chain carries TRBV5-1 and TRBJ2-2, with no clear D. CDR3 length: 15 residues. The V and J ends lost 0 bases and 2 bases respectively, with 8 bases between them. CDR1 and CDR2 from the germline V gene are SGHRS and YFSETQ. CDR3 coding DNA: TGCGCCAGCAGCTTGGAGGAGATTAACACCGGGGAGCTGTTTTTT. It is translated as CASSLEEINTGELFF.

The chain is built from TRBV5-8 and TRBJ2-1, with 9 bases that match TRBD2. Germline trimming cut 4 bases from V and 2 bases from J; bases unmatched to any gene: 19. Germline V lookup: CDR1 SGHTS, CDR2 YDEGEE. The CDR3 is made up of 20 amino acids. Here the CDR3 reads CASSRPDKISGRDTYNEQFF. CDR3 in DNA: TGTGCCAGCAGCCGCCCAGATAAGATTAGCGGGAGAGACACCTACAATGAGCAGTTCTTC.

The rearrangement uses TRBV28 and TRBJ2-3; D is unresolved. The V end lost 7 bases, the J end lost 6 bases, and 11 bases lay between the germline ends. CDR1 is MDHEN, CDR2 SYDVKM, per germline. CDR3 length equals 12 residues. The CDR3 region is CASTTPIDTQYF. DNA for the CDR3: TGTGCCAGCACTACACCCATTGATACGCAGTATTTT.

This clone has only one observation. The V call is TRBV18, the J call TRBJ1-2; D might be TRBD1 (5 bases). Germline CDR1 reads KGHSH; CDR2 reads LQKENI. There are 13 residues in the CDR3. The V end lost 3 bases, the J end lost 7 bases, and 12 bases lay between the germline ends. The CDR3 loop reads CASSPNRQPGYTF. The CDR3 DNA is TGTGCCAGCTCACCGAACAGGCAGCCTGGCTACACCTTC.

This chain uses TRBV6-5 with TRBJ1-1; D perhaps matches TRBD1 (5 bases). The germline V and J ends were trimmed by 4 bases and 5 bases, with 14 bases remaining between them. Germline V gene data show CDR1 as MNHEY and CDR2 as SVGAGI. The CDR3 covers 14 residues. Here the CDR3 reads CASSFGTRGTEAFF. CDR3 nucleotides: TGTGCCAGCAGTTTCGGGACCCGAGGAACTGAAGCTTTCTTT.

DNA for the CDR3: TGTGCCAGCAGTGAAGTGGCGGGGTCCGCGAACACCGGGGAGCTGTTTTTT. Its protein product is CASSEVAGSANTGELFF. This chain uses TRBV2 with TRBJ2-2, with D tentatively TRBD2 (6 bases). Trimming cost V 1 base and J 0 bases, with 12 bases left between them. The CDR3 extends over 17 amino acids. Per the germline V gene, CDR1 is SNHLY and CDR2 is FYNNEI.

On this clone: Other nucleotide sequences from this sample produce the same CDR3. The chain employs TRBV18 and TRBJ2-7, with D possibly being TRBD2 (5 bases). V lost 3 bases and J 5 bases, leaving 8 bases between the germline ends. CDR1 is KGHSH, CDR2 LQKENI, per germline. The CDR3 runs 12 residues. CDR3 nucleotides: TGTGCCAGCTCACCCGGACTGGACGAGCAGTACTTC. It translates to CASSPGLDEQYF.